Below are 3 T cell receptor beta chains sequenced from a single sample in a study of chemoradiotherapy in HPV16-positive cancers. Clones were sequenced by immunoSEQ multiplex PCR, and TCRdb holds only the in-frame ones, with some missing. The table shows about 5,400 clones, with 76% occurring only once. This sample was gathered from a patient who underwent chemoradiotherapy. Source of these receptors: a human donor with HPV-associated anogenital cancer.

This clone occurred a few times. The CDR3 DNA follows: TGTGCCAGCAGCCTTGGGAGCGAGCAGTACTTC. It yields the protein CASSLGSEQYF. The chain is built from TRBV14 and TRBJ2-7, with D perhaps matching TRBD2 (5 bases). V gave up 4 bases and J gave up 6 bases, with 7 bases separating them. CDR3 size: 11 residues. Germline V gene data show CDR1 as SGHDN and CDR2 as FVKESK.

J is TRBJ1-2 and V is TRBV30, with no clear D. Germline V gene sequence: CDR1 GTSNPN, CDR2 SVGIG (reference sequence). The length of the CDR3 is 17 residues. Trimming removed 8 bases from V and 3 bases from J, with 28 bases in between. The CDR3: CAGTIPMSVDPYYGYTF. For the CDR3, the DNA is TGTGCCGGCACAATACCCATGTCAGTCGACCCTTACTATGGCTACACCTTC.

The chain uses TRBV6-1 and TRBJ1-2; D uncertain. The length of the CDR3 is 13 residues. The ends were cut back, 3 bases at V and 3 bases at J, with 8 bases in the middle. The germline CDR1 and CDR2 sequences are MNHNS and SASEGT. Here the CDR3 DNA reads TGTGCCAGCAGTGAGGGCGGGTACTATGGCTACACCTTC. This codes for CASSEGGYYGYTF.